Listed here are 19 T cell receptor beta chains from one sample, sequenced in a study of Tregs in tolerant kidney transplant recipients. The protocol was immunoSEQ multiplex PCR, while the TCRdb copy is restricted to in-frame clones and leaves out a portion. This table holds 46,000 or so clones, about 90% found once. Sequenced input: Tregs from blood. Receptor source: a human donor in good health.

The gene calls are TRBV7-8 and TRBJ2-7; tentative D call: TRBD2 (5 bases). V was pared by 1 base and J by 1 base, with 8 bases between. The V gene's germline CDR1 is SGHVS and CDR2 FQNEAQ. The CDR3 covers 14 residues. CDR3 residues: CASSLGGDSYEQYF. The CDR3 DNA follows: TGTGCCAGCAGCTTAGGGGGAGATTCCTACGAGCAGTACTTC.

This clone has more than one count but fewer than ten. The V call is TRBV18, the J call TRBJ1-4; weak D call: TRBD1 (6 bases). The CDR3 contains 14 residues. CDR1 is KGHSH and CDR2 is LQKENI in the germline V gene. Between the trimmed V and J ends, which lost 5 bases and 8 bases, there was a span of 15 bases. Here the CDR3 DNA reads TGTGCCAGCTCAAGGGGGGCGCGAGGCGAAAAACTGTTTTTT. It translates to CASSRGARGEKLFF.

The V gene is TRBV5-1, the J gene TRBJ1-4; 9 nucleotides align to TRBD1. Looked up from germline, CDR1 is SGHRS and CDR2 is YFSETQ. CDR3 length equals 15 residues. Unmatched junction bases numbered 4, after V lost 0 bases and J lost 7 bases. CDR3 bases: TGCGCCAGCAGCTTGGGGGACAGGGATGTTGAAAAACTGTTTTTT. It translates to CASSLGDRDVEKLFF.

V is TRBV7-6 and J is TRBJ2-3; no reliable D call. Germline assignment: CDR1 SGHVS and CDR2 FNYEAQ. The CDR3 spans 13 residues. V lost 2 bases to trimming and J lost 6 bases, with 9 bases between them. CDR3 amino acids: CASSLSGSDTQYF. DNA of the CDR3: TGTGCCAGCAGCTTATCTGGCTCGGATACGCAGTATTTT. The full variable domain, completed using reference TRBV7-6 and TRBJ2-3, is GAGVSQSPRYKVTKRGQDVALRCDPISGHVSLYWYRQALGQGPEFLTYFNYEAQQDKSGLPNDRFSAERPEGSISTLTIQRTEQRDSAMYRCASSLSGSDTQYFGPGTRLTVL.

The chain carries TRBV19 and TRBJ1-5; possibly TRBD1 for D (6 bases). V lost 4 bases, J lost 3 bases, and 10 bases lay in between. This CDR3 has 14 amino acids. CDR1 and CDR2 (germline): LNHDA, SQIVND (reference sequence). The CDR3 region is CASSTGHDNQPQHF. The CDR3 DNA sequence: TGTGCCAGTAGTACGGGACACGACAATCAGCCCCAGCATTTT.

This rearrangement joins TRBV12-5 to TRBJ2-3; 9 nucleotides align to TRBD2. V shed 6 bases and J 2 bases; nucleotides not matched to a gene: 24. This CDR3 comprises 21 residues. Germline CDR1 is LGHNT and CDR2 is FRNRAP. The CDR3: CASGTSLGAGGQFGPTDTQYF. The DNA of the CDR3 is TGTGCTAGTGGCACCTCCTTGGGGGCGGGGGGGCAATTTGGCCCCACAGATACGCAGTATTTT.

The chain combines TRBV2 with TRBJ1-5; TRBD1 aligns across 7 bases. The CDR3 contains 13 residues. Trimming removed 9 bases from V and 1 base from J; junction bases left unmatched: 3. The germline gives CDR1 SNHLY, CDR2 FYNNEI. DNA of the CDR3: TGTGCCAGGAGCAGGGGGAGCAATCAGCCCCAGCATTTT. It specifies CARSRGSNQPQHF.

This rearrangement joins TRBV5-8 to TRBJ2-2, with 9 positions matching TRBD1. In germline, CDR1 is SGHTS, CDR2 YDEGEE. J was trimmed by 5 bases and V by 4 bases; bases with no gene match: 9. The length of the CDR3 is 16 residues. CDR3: CASSPWGQGDTGELFF. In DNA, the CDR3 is TGTGCCAGCAGCCCGTGGGGACAGGGAGATACCGGGGAGCTGTTTTTT. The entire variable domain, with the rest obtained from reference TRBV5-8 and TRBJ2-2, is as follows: EAGVTQSPTHLIKTRGQQATLRCSPISGHTSVYWYQQALGLGLQFLLWYDEGEERNRGNFPPRFSGRQFPNYSSELNVNALELEDSALYLCASSPWGQGDTGELFFGEGSRLTVL.

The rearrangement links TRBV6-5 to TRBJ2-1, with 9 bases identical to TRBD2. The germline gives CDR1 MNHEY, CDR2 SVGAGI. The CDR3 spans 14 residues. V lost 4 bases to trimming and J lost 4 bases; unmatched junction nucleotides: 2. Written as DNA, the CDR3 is TGTGCCAGCAGTTTAGCGGGGGAATACAATGAGCAGTTCTTC. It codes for CASSLAGEYNEQFF.

CDR3 coding DNA: TGTGCCAGCAGCTTTCGTACGGAGGAGAGCAATCAGCCCCAGCATTTT. It encodes CASSFRTEESNQPQHF. The genes are TRBV12-1 and TRBJ1-5. TRBV12-1 is a known pseudogene. The CDR3 extends over 16 amino acids.

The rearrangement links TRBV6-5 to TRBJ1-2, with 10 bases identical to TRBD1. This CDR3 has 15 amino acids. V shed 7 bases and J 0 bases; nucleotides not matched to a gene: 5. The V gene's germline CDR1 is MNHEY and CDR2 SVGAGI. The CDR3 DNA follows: TGTGCCAGCACCAGGGACAGGGGAACTAACTATGGCTACACCTTC. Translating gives CASTRDRGTNYGYTF.

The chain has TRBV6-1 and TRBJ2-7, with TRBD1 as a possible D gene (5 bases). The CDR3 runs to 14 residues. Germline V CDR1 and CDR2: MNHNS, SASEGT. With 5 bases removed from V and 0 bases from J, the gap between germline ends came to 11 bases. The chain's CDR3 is CASSLQGLSYEQYF. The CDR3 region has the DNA TGTGCCAGCAGTCTTCAGGGCCTCTCCTACGAGCAGTACTTC.

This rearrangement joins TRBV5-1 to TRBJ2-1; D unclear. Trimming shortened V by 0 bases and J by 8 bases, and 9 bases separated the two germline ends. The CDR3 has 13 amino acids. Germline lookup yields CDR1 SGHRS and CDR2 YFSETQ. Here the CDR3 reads CASSLESGYEQFF. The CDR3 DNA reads TGCGCCAGCAGCTTGGAGTCCGGCTATGAGCAGTTCTTC.

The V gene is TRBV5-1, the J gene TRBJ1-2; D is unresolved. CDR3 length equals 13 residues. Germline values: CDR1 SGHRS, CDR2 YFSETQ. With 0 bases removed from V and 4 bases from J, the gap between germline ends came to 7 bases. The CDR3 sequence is CASSLEQVYGYTF. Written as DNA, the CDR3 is TGCGCCAGCAGCTTGGAGCAGGTCTATGGCTACACCTTC.

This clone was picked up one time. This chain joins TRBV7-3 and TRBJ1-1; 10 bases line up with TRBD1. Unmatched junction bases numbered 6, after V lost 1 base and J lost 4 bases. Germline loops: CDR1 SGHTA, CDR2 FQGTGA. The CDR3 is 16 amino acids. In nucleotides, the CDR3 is TGTGCCAGCAGCTTAAGCCCCGGACAGGGGGGCACTGAAGCTTTCTTT. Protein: CASSLSPGQGGTEAFF.

The DNA of the CDR3 is TGCGCCAGCAGCTTATCGCCCGGCTCCTACGAGCAGTACTTC. Encoded protein: CASSLSPGSYEQYF. This rearrangement joins TRBV5-1 to TRBJ2-5; the D is unclear. Gene TRBJ2-7 matches the end of the DNA better, so the J call may be wrong. The CDR3 loop spans 14 amino acids. Germline V gene lookup returns CDR1 SGHRS and CDR2 YFSETQ.

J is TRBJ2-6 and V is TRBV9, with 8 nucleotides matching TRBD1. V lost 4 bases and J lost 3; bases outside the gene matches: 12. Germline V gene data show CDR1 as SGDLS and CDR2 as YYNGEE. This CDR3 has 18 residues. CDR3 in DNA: TGTGCCAGCAGCTTCCCGGGACAGGAGTTGGATGGGGCCAACGTCCTGACTTTC. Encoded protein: CASSFPGQELDGANVLTF.

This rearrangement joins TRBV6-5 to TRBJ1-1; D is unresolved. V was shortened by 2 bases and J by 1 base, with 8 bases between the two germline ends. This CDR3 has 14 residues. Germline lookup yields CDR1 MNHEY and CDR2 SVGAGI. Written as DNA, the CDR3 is TGTGCCAGCAGTTACAGCGGCAAGAACACTGAAGCTTTCTTT. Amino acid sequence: CASSYSGKNTEAFF.

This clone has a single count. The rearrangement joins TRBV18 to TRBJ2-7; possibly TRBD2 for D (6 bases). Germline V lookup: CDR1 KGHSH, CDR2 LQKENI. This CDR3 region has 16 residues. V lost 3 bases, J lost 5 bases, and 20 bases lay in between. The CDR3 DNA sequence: TGTGCCAGCTCACCGAGAATGTTGGGGGGATCCGACGAGCAGTACTTC. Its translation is CASSPRMLGGSDEQYF.